The next 24 T cell receptor beta chains were all read from a single sample in a study of graft-versus-host responses after intestinal transplantation (dated by TCRdb to about 2021). The library relied on the immunoSEQ multiplex PCR assay. TCRdb took over this immuneACCESS table, retaining in-frame rearrangements with V and J assigned. Such tables are incomplete; in checked studies, under half of the missing clones stem from an unresolved V gene, and the remainder is unexplained. The sample table holds about 23,000 clones, of which more than 90% were seen once. The ten top clones hold just under 2% of the sample. Sequencing used PBMCs, obtained just under 40 days after intestinal transplant. These receptors were obtained from a human patient who received an intestinal transplant, so some T cells may come from the graft donor.

The chain uses TRBV6-1 and TRBJ2-7; D is ambiguous. Germline lookup yields CDR1 MNHNS and CDR2 SASEGT. The CDR3 runs to 15 residues. Trimming took off 6 bases at V and 2 bases at J, with 17 bases between the two ends. DNA of the CDR3: TGTGCCAGCAGCAGACCTCGGACGGCTACCTACGAGCAGTACTTC. It translates to CASSRPRTATYEQYF.

This clone has more than one count but fewer than ten. This chain connects TRBV10-3 to TRBJ2-7; TRBD1 matches 9 bases. V shed 6 bases, J shed 5 bases, and the junction held 8 bases outside the gene matches. The germline V gene encodes CDR1 ENHRY and CDR2 SYGVKD. This CDR3 is 14 amino acids long. The CDR3 nucleotides are TGTGCCATCAGGGAAACAGGGGGCGGGAACGAGCAGTACTTC. Its translation is CAIRETGGGNEQYF.

The gene calls are TRBV25-1 and TRBJ2-7; 7 nucleotides align to TRBD2. Unmatched junction bases numbered 4, after V lost 3 bases and J lost 2 bases. This CDR3 region has 14 residues. Germline CDR1 reads MGHDK; CDR2 reads SYGVNS. CDR3 nucleotide sequence: TGTGCCAGCAGTGAGGTCGGGAGGCCCTACGAGCAGTACTTC. It translates to CASSEVGRPYEQYF.

The sample holds one count of this clone. The V and J genes are TRBV28 and TRBJ1-2; D is undetermined. V lost 3 bases, J lost 4 bases, and 18 bases lay in between. Germline assignment: CDR1 MDHEN and CDR2 SYDVKM. CDR3 length equals 16 residues. The CDR3 bases are TGTGCCAGCAGTTTTATTTTAAAAGGACCGATCTATGGCTACACCTTC. This sequence encodes CASSFILKGPIYGYTF.

The chain links TRBV18 to TRBJ1-4; a weak D match, TRBD1 (5 bases). Trimming cost V 3 bases and J 6 bases, with 11 bases left between them. From germline, CDR1 is KGHSH and CDR2 LQKENI. There are 14 residues in the CDR3. The CDR3 reads CASSPTEGYEKLFF. CDR3 in DNA: TGTGCCAGCTCACCGACAGAAGGGTATGAAAAACTGTTTTTT.

This chain links TRBV18 with TRBJ1-5; 8 bases align to TRBD1. The CDR3 covers 14 residues. V dropped 3 bases and J dropped 3; count of bases not matched to a gene: 1. Germline lookup yields CDR1 KGHSH and CDR2 LQKENI. Here the CDR3 DNA reads TGTGCCAGCTCACCGGGACAGGACAATCAGCCCCAGCATTTT. This sequence encodes CASSPGQDNQPQHF. The full variable domain, completed using reference TRBV18 and TRBJ1-5, is NAGVMQNPRHLVRRRGQEARLRCSPMKGHSHVYWYRQLPEEGLKFMVYLQKENIIDESGMPKERFSAEFPKEGPSILRIQQVVRGDSAAYFCASSPGQDNQPQHFGDGTRLSIL.

V usage is TRBV7-9 and J usage is TRBJ1-1, with 7 bases lining up with TRBD1. CDR1 is SEHNR and CDR2 is FQNEAQ in the germline V gene (reference sequence). After removal of 2 bases from V and 7 bases from J, the junction contained 7 bases not matched to a gene. The CDR3 length is 14 residues. This CDR3 is CASSLWGGQLEAFF. In nucleotides, the CDR3 is TGTGCCAGCAGCTTATGGGGGGGACAGCTTGAAGCTTTCTTT.

The J gene is TRBJ2-4, the V gene TRBV28, with 7 positions matching TRBD2. CDR3 length: 15 amino acids. Germline CDR1 MDHEN, CDR2 SYDVKM. J lost 0 bases, V lost 3 bases, and 2 bases had no gene match. This chain's CDR3 is CASSLTSLAKNIQYF. The CDR3 bases are TGTGCCAGCAGTTTGACTAGCTTAGCCAAAAACATTCAGTACTTC.

The V and J genes are TRBV9 and TRBJ2-1; 14 bases are shared with TRBD2. Germline V gene sequence: CDR1 SGDLS, CDR2 YYNGEE. After removal of 4 bases from V and 9 bases from J, the junction contained 6 bases not matched to a gene. CDR3 length: 15 amino acids. The CDR3 region has the DNA TGTGCCAGCAGCCCGGGACTAGCGGGAGAGGGTGAGCAGTTCTTC. Protein sequence: CASSPGLAGEGEQFF.

The chain links TRBV19 to TRBJ2-1; D is possibly TRBD1 (7 bases). Trimming shortened V by 10 bases and J by 2 bases, and 12 bases separated the two germline ends. Germline CDR1 reads LNHDA; CDR2 reads SQIVND (reference sequence). This CDR3 comprises 13 residues. This CDR3 is CATRGEPYNEQFF. For the CDR3, the DNA is TGTGCCACCAGGGGGGAGCCCTACAATGAGCAGTTCTTC.

This clone was observed a handful of times. The chain links TRBV7-6 to TRBJ2-7; D may match TRBD1 or TRBD2 (5 bases each). The V end lost 4 bases, the J end lost 9 bases, and 16 bases lay between the germline ends. CDR1 SGHVS and CDR2 FNYEAQ come from the germline V gene. The CDR3 is 13 amino acids. The CDR3 region is CASSSGSGLGQYF. DNA for the CDR3: TGTGCCAGCAGCTCAGGCTCGGGGCTTGGGCAGTACTTC. Using reference TRBV7-6 and TRBJ2-7 for the parts outside the CDR3, the full variable domain is GAGVSQSPRYKVTKRGQDVALRCDPISGHVSLYWYRQALGQGPEFLTYFNYEAQQDKSGLPNDRFSAERPEGSISTLTIQRTEQRDSAMYRCASSSGSGLGQYFGPGTRLTVT.

The chain recombines TRBV28 with TRBJ1-5; tentatively, D is TRBD1 (6 bases). CDR3 length: 16 amino acids. CDR1 and CDR2 (germline): MDHEN, SYDVKM. V lost 3 bases and J lost 4, with 16 bases in between. The CDR3 DNA sequence: TGTGCCAGCAGTTTCTCGCCGGGACACTCTAATCAGCCCCAGCATTTT. Its translation is CASSFSPGHSNQPQHF.

This clone was found once. J is TRBJ2-1 and V is TRBV11-3; D possibly corresponds to TRBD2 (6 bases). The length of the CDR3 is 15 residues. V dropped 3 bases and J dropped 4 bases, with 13 bases sitting between them. CDR1 SGHNT and CDR2 YENEEA come from the germline V gene. The CDR3: CASSLARREYNEQFF. CDR3 sequence (DNA): TGTGCCAGCAGCTTGGCCCGTCGGGAGTACAATGAGCAGTTCTTC.

The chain carries TRBV28 and TRBJ2-1; 12 bases fit TRBD2. This CDR3 has 17 amino acids. V lost 3 bases and J lost 7; bases outside the gene matches: 10. CDR1 MDHEN and CDR2 SYDVKM come from the germline V gene. The CDR3 is CASSFRLAGEERNEQFF. In nucleotides, the CDR3 is TGTGCCAGCAGTTTCCGACTAGCGGGAGAGGAAAGGAATGAGCAGTTCTTC.

The V gene is TRBV6-1, the J gene TRBJ2-5; tentative D call: TRBD2 (6 bases). This CDR3 region has 12 residues. V shed 6 bases and J shed 5 bases, with 10 bases lying between them. Germline CDR1 is MNHNS and CDR2 is SASEGT. The CDR3 spells CASRTEGETQYF. The CDR3 DNA reads TGTGCCAGCAGAACGGAGGGGGAGACCCAGTACTTC.

This chain uses TRBV21-1 with TRBJ2-1; the table's D call, TRBD2, was not checked against the DNA. TRBV21-1 is a listed pseudogene. The CDR3 is 16 residues long. This chain's CDR3 is CASSLGGTNSYNEQFF. The CDR3 DNA is TGTGCCAGCAGCCTTGGAGGGACTAATTCCTACAATGAGCAGTTCTTC.

The genes are TRBV19 and TRBJ2-3; D not resolved. V was cut by 1 base and J by 3 bases, with 11 bases left in between. The CDR3 covers 15 residues. The germline V gene has CDR1 LNHDA and CDR2 SQIVND (reference sequence). CDR3 DNA: TGTGCCAGTAGTATAGCGGAGTGGAGAACAGATACGCAGTATTTT. Translated, it gives CASSIAEWRTDTQYF.

The genes are TRBV27 and TRBJ2-7, with TRBD2 as a possible D gene (5 bases). This CDR3 region has 16 residues. Germline CDR1 is MNHEY and CDR2 is SMNVEV (reference sequence). Trimming pared 7 bases from V and 6 bases from J, leaving 25 bases between. CDR3 in DNA: TGTGCCAGCACTTGGGCCATCCGGACTCTGCCGTCCGAGCAGTACTTC. Protein product: CASTWAIRTLPSEQYF.

This chain joins TRBV28 and TRBJ1-6; possibly TRBD1 for D (6 bases). The germline V gene encodes CDR1 MDHEN and CDR2 SYDVKM. Trimming left V 4 bases short and J 9 bases short, with 25 bases between. The CDR3 totals 18 residues. As DNA, the CDR3 is TGTGCCAGCAGTTCTTACTCACGGGTCGGGGGGCGGCTTTCACCCCTCCACTTT. Translation gives CASSSYSRVGGRLSPLHF.

The chain carries TRBV18 and TRBJ2-3; D might be TRBD1 or TRBD2, each matching 6 bases. The CDR3 length is 15 residues. With 6 bases removed from V and 0 bases from J, the gap between germline ends came to 13 bases. Germline V gene data show CDR1 as KGHSH and CDR2 as LQKENI. CDR3 nucleotide sequence: TGTGCCAGCTCCCGGCAGGGGAGGAGCACAGATACGCAGTATTTT. It translates to CASSRQGRSTDTQYF. The whole variable domain, filled in from reference TRBV18 and TRBJ2-3, reads NAGVMQNPRHLVRRRGQEARLRCSPMKGHSHVYWYRQLPEEGLKFMVYLQKENIIDESGMPKERFSAEFPKEGPSILRIQQVVRGDSAAYFCASSRQGRSTDTQYFGPGTRLTVL.

This rearrangement joins TRBV9 to TRBJ2-5; TRBD2 matches at 7 bases. The V gene end was trimmed by 3 bases and the J gene end by 5 bases; junction bases not matched to a gene: 10. This CDR3 spans 15 amino acids. In germline, CDR1 is SGDLS, CDR2 YYNGEE. The CDR3 protein is CASSDTTRGDETQYF. The DNA of the CDR3 is TGTGCCAGCAGCGACACAACCCGGGGGGACGAGACCCAGTACTTC.

The chain employs TRBV28 and TRBJ2-7; the match to TRBD1 covers 9 bases. V lost 2 bases and J lost 4; bases outside the gene matches: 3. CDR3 length: 14 residues. Germline assignment: CDR1 MDHEN and CDR2 SYDVKM. Here the CDR3 DNA reads TGTGCCAGCAGTTTAGGGACAGGGAGGTACGAGCAGTACTTC. Encoded protein: CASSLGTGRYEQYF. The full variable domain, in which reference TRBV28 and TRBJ2-7 provide the parts outside the CDR3, is DVKVTQSSRYLVKRTGEKVFLECVQDMDHENMFWYRQDPGLGLRLIYFSYDVKMKEKGDIPEGYSVSREKKERFSLILESASTNQTSMYLCASSLGTGRYEQYFGPGTRLTVT.

The rearrangement uses TRBV18 and TRBJ1-2, with TRBD1 matching over 10 bases. The germline V gene has CDR1 KGHSH and CDR2 LQKENI. CDR3 size: 18 residues. After removal of 6 bases from V and 1 base from J, the junction contained 14 bases not matched to a gene. CDR3 region: CASSPHWVRTGGNYGYTF. The CDR3 DNA sequence: TGTGCCAGCTCCCCCCATTGGGTCAGGACAGGGGGTAACTATGGCTACACCTTC.

In its sample, this clone was seen once. The chain links TRBV4-2 to TRBJ2-3; 9 nucleotides match TRBD2. CDR1 and CDR2 from the germline V gene are LGHNA and YNFKEQ. Trimming cost V 0 bases and J 6 bases; bases outside gene matches: 4. CDR3 length: 15 amino acids. CDR3: CASSQESGRRDTQYF. The DNA for the CDR3 is TGTGCCAGCAGCCAAGAAAGCGGGAGGAGGGATACGCAGTATTTT.